One and the same sample provided the 32 T cell receptor beta chains below, sequenced in a study of blood T cells in healthy people across ages. A sample-barcoded 5' primer and a J-beta primer mix were used in a second PCR of roughly 6 to 11 cycles. TCRdb itself ran the 5' RACE reads through MiXCR, one entry per CDR3 protein. The sample has about 1.6 million distinct CDR3 sequences; about 31% are singletons. The sample taken for sequencing was blood. These receptor sequences come from a woman in her twenties or thirties in good health.

The chain joins TRBV6-5 to TRBJ2-3; weak D call: TRBD1 (6 bases). Germline V lookup: CDR1 MNHEY, CDR2 SVGAGI. Deletions cut 2 bases from V and 2 bases from J, with 11 bases between. The CDR3 sequence is 15 residues long. CDR3 amino acids: CASSYRTAPTDTQYF. The DNA for the CDR3 is TGTGCCAGCAGTTACCGGACAGCCCCCACAGATACGCAGTATTTT.

The V and J genes are TRBV20-1 and TRBJ2-3, with D tentatively TRBD1 (5 bases). Trimming took 0 bases from V and 4 from J, leaving 11 bases between them. Looked up from germline, CDR1 is DFQATT and CDR2 is SNEGSKA (reference sequence). The CDR3 is 14 amino acids. The CDR3 region has the DNA TGCAGTGCTAGAGATTTTCAGGGATCAGATACGCAGTATTTT. It codes for CSARDFQGSDTQYF.

This chain uses TRBV5-5 with TRBJ1-2; D remains ambiguous. This CDR3 has 15 residues. CDR1 is SGHKS and CDR2 is YYEKEE in the germline V gene (reference sequence). V gave up 2 bases and J gave up 8 bases, with 19 bases separating them. The CDR3 sequence is CASSFRGQAPWGYTF. CDR3 DNA sequence: TGTGCCAGCAGCTTCCGCGGGCAGGCGCCGTGGGGCTACACCTTC.

This clonotype was counted a few times. The V gene is TRBV6-6, the J gene TRBJ2-7; the D gene is possibly TRBD1 (5 bases). CDR1 and CDR2 from the germline V gene are MNHNY and SVGAGI (reference sequence). V lost 7 bases and J 3 bases, leaving 13 bases between the germline ends. The length of the CDR3 is 13 residues. In nucleotides, the CDR3 is TGTGCCAGCACTCCAGTCCAGGGCTACGAGCAGTACTTC. Translating it yields CASTPVQGYEQYF.

There are a few counts of this clonotype. The V gene is TRBV6-1, the J gene TRBJ2-7; D is unresolved. The CDR3 totals 11 residues. CDR1 and CDR2 (germline): MNHNS, SASEGT. The germline V and J ends were trimmed by 8 bases and 5 bases, with 10 bases remaining between them. CDR3 sequence: CASGLTNEQYF. The CDR3 bases are TGTGCCAGCGGGCTTACTAACGAGCAGTACTTC.

The chain couples TRBV10-3 to TRBJ2-7; the D gene is possibly TRBD2 (6 bases). This CDR3 is 14 amino acids long. Trimming took 5 bases from V and 4 from J, leaving 15 bases between them. Germline values: CDR1 ENHRY, CDR2 SYGVKD. This CDR3 reads CAISLLGEEYEQYF. Here the CDR3 DNA reads TGTGCCATCAGTTTGTTAGGGGAGGAGTACGAGCAGTACTTC.

The chain recombines TRBV6-1 with TRBJ1-2; D unclear. The CDR3 sequence is 12 residues long. Germline V gives CDR1 MNHNS, CDR2 SASEGT. The V end was cut by 2 bases, the J end by 3 bases, with 4 bases between. The CDR3 sequence is CASSEWDYGYTF. In DNA, the CDR3 is TGTGCCAGCAGTGAATGGGACTATGGCTACACCTTC.

This chain uses TRBV3-1 with TRBJ2-7; 11 bases agree with TRBD1. After removal of 6 bases from V and 10 bases from J, the junction contained 32 bases not matched to a gene. This CDR3 is 21 amino acids long. Germline values: CDR1 LGHDT, CDR2 YNNKEL (reference sequence). CDR3 loop: CASSPQTGTGGQIESRGVQYF. CDR3 DNA: TGTGCCAGCAGTCCACAAACCGGGACAGGGGGTCAAATCGAATCGAGAGGGGTCCAGTACTTC.

The chain uses TRBV7-2 and TRBJ2-6, with D perhaps matching TRBD1 or TRBD2 (5 bases each). There are 19 residues in the CDR3. Germline V gene lookup returns CDR1 SGHTA and CDR2 FQGNSA. V was trimmed by 1 base and J by 0 bases, leaving 16 bases between them. CDR3 amino acids: CASSLVKGTYLSGANVLTF. The CDR3 DNA follows: TGTGCCAGCAGCTTAGTTAAGGGGACGTATCTCTCTGGGGCCAACGTCCTGACTTTC.

CDR3 coding DNA: TGTGCCAGCAGCTCGCGCAATACGGGGACTACCCATGGCTACACCTTC. Translation gives CASSSRNTGTTHGYTF. The rearrangement uses TRBV5-6 and TRBJ1-2, with D possibly TRBD1 on 5 matching bases. Trimming removed 3 bases at V and 6 bases at J, with 21 bases between. CDR1 is SGHDT, CDR2 YYEEEE, per germline. The CDR3 consists of 16 residues.

This clonotype came up many times. This rearrangement joins TRBV9 to TRBJ2-3, with 8 bases fitting TRBD2. CDR1 is SGDLS and CDR2 is YYNGEE in the germline V gene. The ends lost 3 bases at V and 5 bases at J; junction bases unmatched: 8. The CDR3 extends over 15 amino acids. CDR3 in amino acids: CASSAGTSGKDTQYF. As DNA, the CDR3 is TGTGCCAGCAGCGCGGGGACTAGTGGAAAAGATACGCAGTATTTT.

This clonotype has just a few counts. The chain uses TRBV10-3 and TRBJ1-1, with D maybe TRBD1 (5 bases). CDR1 ENHRY and CDR2 SYGVKD come from the germline V gene. V shed 3 bases and J shed 4 bases, with 12 bases lying between them. The CDR3 covers 14 residues. The CDR3 sequence is CAISDGQGGTEAFF. In nucleotides, the CDR3 is TGTGCCATCAGTGACGGGCAGGGAGGCACTGAAGCTTTCTTT.

V usage is TRBV2 and J usage is TRBJ2-7, with 7 bases that match TRBD1. Germline-derived CDR1 and CDR2 are SNHLY and FYNNEI. This CDR3 is built from 13 residues. V was clipped by 8 bases and J by 6 bases; unmatched bases: 10. CDR3 nucleotide sequence: TGTGCCAGCGTCGGGACAGTGGGTGTCGAGCAGTACTTC. This sequence encodes CASVGTVGVEQYF.

This clonotype was counted many times. J is TRBJ2-1 and V is TRBV2; TRBD2 aligns across 7 bases. This CDR3 region has 14 residues. Germline V gene lookup returns CDR1 SNHLY and CDR2 FYNNEI. V lost 4 bases to trimming and J lost 6 bases; unmatched junction nucleotides: 6. This CDR3 reads CASSGLAGRNEQFF. The CDR3 nucleotides are TGTGCCAGCAGTGGACTAGCCGGCCGCAATGAGCAGTTCTTC.

The V and J genes are TRBV9 and TRBJ2-5; perhaps TRBD2 as D (5 bases). V was pared by 4 bases and J by 0 bases, with 10 bases between. This CDR3 is built from 14 residues. From germline, CDR1 is SGDLS and CDR2 YYNGEE. CDR3 in DNA: TGTGCCAGCAGCCTTAAGGACTACCAAGAGACCCAGTACTTC. Amino acid sequence: CASSLKDYQETQYF.

The chain has TRBV20-1 and TRBJ1-2, with TRBD1 matching over 10 bases. V shed 5 bases, J shed 4 bases, and the junction held 10 bases outside the gene matches. This CDR3 region has 15 residues. Per the germline V gene, CDR1 is DFQATT and CDR2 is SNEGSKA (reference sequence). The CDR3 here is CSAGPRDRGFYGYTF. CDR3 DNA sequence: TGCAGTGCTGGCCCCCGGGACAGGGGATTCTATGGCTACACCTTC.

This clonotype was seen more than once but under ten times. The chain joins TRBV12-3 or TRBV12-4 to TRBJ2-2; D may be TRBD1 (5 bases). Trimming left V 5 bases short and J 1 base short, with 8 bases between. This CDR3 has 14 amino acids. CDR3 bases: TGTGCCAGCAGTGCGACAGTGAACACCGGGGAGCTGTTTTTT. Translation: CASSATVNTGELFF.

The chain is built from TRBV18 and TRBJ2-5; 10 bases map to TRBD1. The assigned J gene may be wrong: the sequence end matches TRBJ2-7 better. The CDR3 extends over 15 amino acids. Germline V CDR1 and CDR2: KGHSH, LQKENI. CDR3 loop: CASSPRQGAYDEQYF. Written as DNA, the CDR3 is TGTGCCAGCTCACCAAGACAGGGGGCTTACGACGAGCAGTACTTC.

The rearrangement joins TRBV30 to TRBJ1-2; TRBD1 is a possible D gene (5 bases). The CDR3 contains 13 residues. From germline, CDR1 is GTSNPN and CDR2 SVGIG (reference sequence). Trimming removed 2 bases at V and 8 bases at J, with 15 bases between. The CDR3: CAWSLGQLWGYTF. CDR3 nucleotides: TGTGCCTGGAGTCTGGGGCAGCTCTGGGGCTACACCTTC.

The rearrangement joins TRBV5-6 to TRBJ2-3, with D unclear. The V end was cut by 1 base, the J end by 6 bases, with 15 bases between. Per germline, CDR1 SGHDT and CDR2 YYEEEE. The CDR3 is 15 residues long. The CDR3 DNA sequence: TGTGCCAGCAGCTTGATGGTGGACCCCGGGGATACGCAGTATTTT. Translation gives CASSLMVDPGDTQYF.

This clonotype appeared a few times. This chain uses TRBV10-3 with TRBJ2-7, with D possibly being TRBD1 or TRBD2 (5 bases each). V lost 9 bases and J 5 bases, leaving 11 bases between the germline ends. Germline V gene lookup returns CDR1 ENHRY and CDR2 SYGVKD. The CDR3 runs 11 residues. CDR3 residues: CAIGTEDEQYF. The CDR3 DNA is TGTGCCATTGGGACGGAAGACGAGCAGTACTTC.

The chain is built from TRBV18 and TRBJ2-3; TRBD1 matches 11 bases. V gave up 1 base and J gave up 2 bases; unmatched junction bases: 8. Germline CDR1 is KGHSH and CDR2 is LQKENI. The CDR3 is made up of 18 amino acids. The CDR3: CASSPRTGGQGNTDTQYF. CDR3 coding DNA: TGTGCCAGCTCACCACGGACAGGGGGCCAGGGAAACACAGATACGCAGTATTTT. Complete variable domain (other parts from reference TRBV18 and TRBJ2-3): NAGVMQNPRHLVRRRGQEARLRCSPMKGHSHVYWYRQLPEEGLKFMVYLQKENIIDESGMPKERFSAEFPKEGPSILRIQQVVRGDSAAYFCASSPRTGGQGNTDTQYFGPGTRLTVL.

The chain carries TRBV18 and TRBJ2-7; D is ambiguous. The germline V gene encodes CDR1 KGHSH and CDR2 LQKENI. This CDR3 is built from 13 residues. V lost 1 base and J lost 7, with 11 bases in between. The CDR3 protein is CASSPLTEREQYF. CDR3 nucleotides: TGTGCCAGCTCACCACTAACAGAGAGAGAGCAGTACTTC. The whole variable domain, remainder taken from reference TRBV18 and TRBJ2-7, is NAGVMQNPRHLVRRRGQEARLRCSPMKGHSHVYWYRQLPEEGLKFMVYLQKENIIDESGMPKERFSAEFPKEGPSILRIQQVVRGDSAAYFCASSPLTEREQYFGPGTRLTVT.

The genes are TRBV6-6 and TRBJ2-2, with D possibly being TRBD2 (6 bases). Looked up from germline, CDR1 is MNHNY and CDR2 is SVGAGI (reference sequence). V was pared by 10 bases and J by 4 bases, with 22 bases between. CDR3 length equals 16 residues. CDR3 protein: CAIPNPTGLATGELFF. CDR3 DNA sequence: TGTGCCATCCCAAACCCGACGGGACTCGCCACCGGGGAGCTGTTTTTT.

Only a few counts were recorded for this clonotype. J is TRBJ2-5 and V is TRBV12-3 or TRBV12-4; D is perhaps TRBD1 or TRBD2 (5 bases each). The DNA matches TRBJ2-7 better at its end, which makes the J call doubtful. The CDR3 contains 16 residues. This CDR3 is CASSFPTGTRASEQYF. The CDR3 DNA is TGTGCCAGCAGCTTTCCAACCGGGACCCGCGCCTCCGAGCAGTACTTC.

The rearrangement uses TRBV20-1 and TRBJ2-7; D might be TRBD1 or TRBD2, each matching 5 bases. The CDR3 consists of 13 residues. From germline, CDR1 is DFQATT and CDR2 SNEGSKA (reference sequence). The V gene lost 7 bases and the J gene lost 2 bases, with 15 bases spanning the gap. The CDR3 reads CSVSPGPTYEQYF. As DNA, the CDR3 is TGCAGTGTATCTCCGGGACCGACCTACGAGCAGTACTTC.

This clonotype was counted only a few times. This chain joins TRBV7-2 and TRBJ2-7; D remains ambiguous. V was trimmed by 5 bases and J by 3 bases, leaving 17 bases between them. The CDR3 length is 15 residues. Per germline, CDR1 SGHTA and CDR2 FQGNSA. The CDR3 here is CASSPTVPPVYEQYF. CDR3 in DNA: TGTGCCAGCAGCCCCACAGTCCCCCCTGTCTACGAGCAGTACTTC.

The J gene is TRBJ1-2, the V gene TRBV4-1, with D perhaps TRBD1 (6 bases). This CDR3 has 16 amino acids. Germline V gene data show CDR1 as MGHRA and CDR2 as YSYEKL. V was cut by 4 bases and J by 5 bases, with 20 bases left in between. The CDR3 region has the DNA TGCGCCAGCAGCCCAATGGGTACGGGGGCGCATTATGGCTACACCTTC. Translated: CASSPMGTGAHYGYTF.

The CDR3 is CASRTGLASYEQYF. The CDR3 coding sequence is TGTGCCAGCAGGACGGGACTAGCGAGCTACGAGCAGTACTTC. This chain connects TRBV27 to TRBJ2-5; 10 bases agree with TRBD2. The end of the DNA aligns better with TRBJ2-7, so the J call may be wrong. CDR3 length: 14 amino acids. Germline V gives CDR1 MNHEY, CDR2 SMNVEV (reference sequence).

A few counts support this clonotype. The chain carries TRBV5-1 and TRBJ2-3; no clear D. V lost 0 bases to trimming and J lost 9 bases, with 11 bases between them. Germline assignment: CDR1 SGHRS and CDR2 YFSETQ. The length of the CDR3 is 13 residues. DNA of the CDR3: TGCGCCAGCAGCTTGGAAAGTCAGAGGACGCAGTATTTT. This sequence encodes CASSLESQRTQYF.

The chain is built from TRBV4-1 and TRBJ2-7; D is undetermined. The germline V gene encodes CDR1 MGHRA and CDR2 YSYEKL. V shed 1 base and J shed 1 base, with 11 bases lying between them. This CDR3 is 15 amino acids long. The CDR3 sequence is CASSQVPVGSYEQYF. The DNA of the CDR3 is TGCGCCAGCAGCCAAGTACCGGTGGGATCCTACGAGCAGTACTTC.

The chain recombines TRBV2 with TRBJ1-4; possible D gene TRBD1, 6 bases. The V gene's germline CDR1 is SNHLY and CDR2 FYNNEI. V gave up 4 bases and J gave up 0 bases, with 9 bases separating them. The CDR3 runs to 15 residues. CDR3 DNA sequence: TGTGCCAGCAGTGCGGGGGCCCCAACTAATGAAAAACTGTTTTTT. Encoded protein: CASSAGAPTNEKLFF. Using reference TRBV2 and TRBJ1-4 for the parts outside the CDR3, the full variable domain is EPEVTQTPSHQVTQMGQEVILRCVPISNHLYFYWYRQILGQKVEFLVSFYNNEISEKSEIFDDQFSVERPDGSNFTLKIRSTKLEDSAMYFCASSAGAPTNEKLFFGSGTQLSVL.